This T cell receptor beta chain was recorded in a study of blood T cell repertoires in COVID-19. Study in general: Italy, Spain and the United States were the sources of the convalescent and acute COVID-19 samples. The cDNA or gDNA used as material had been derived from T cells, B-cell-depleted T cells, or PBMCs.

CDR1 is SGHNT, CDR2 YYREEE, per germline (reference sequence). The CDR3 extends over 16 amino acids. V was shortened by 4 bases and J by 5 bases, with 21 bases between the two germline ends. TCRdb's copy holds only in-frame clones and misses some; the assay was immunoSEQ multiplex PCR. The repertoire consists of about 380,000 clones, with more than 70% occurring once and the leading ten covering more than 1%. The chain has TRBV5-4 and TRBJ2-5; D is unclear. Sequencing input: peripheral blood. This receptor was obtained from a man aged 40-49 years with acute or convalescent COVID-19. The CDR3 DNA is TGTGCCAGCAGCACCCCGGCCAGCCCCGAAGCGGAGACCCAGTACTTC. This gives the protein CASSTPASPEAETQYF.